The sequence of this TCR beta chain was determined in a study of T cells in Graves' hyperthyroidism and ophthalmopathy. Authors of the study amplified TCR beta CDR3 regions from RNA transcripts. A set of HTBI primers served as the primers for a first-round RT-PCR of the TCR CDR3. TCRdb called the multiplex PCR reads again in MiXCR, with one record for every CDR3 protein. Of under 350,000 distinct CDR3 sequences listed, 25% to 30% are singletons. The CDR3 loop spans 13 amino acids. Per the germline V gene, CDR1 is MDHEN and CDR2 is SYDVKM. The V end lost 2 bases, the J end lost 6 bases, and 7 bases lay between the germline ends. This clonotype appeared many times.

The sample was blood. The sequence derives from a man aged 40-49 years with Graves' hyperthyroidism that later progressed to Graves' ophthalmopathy. The chain carries TRBV28 and TRBJ2-2; the D gene is possibly TRBD1 (6 bases). The CDR3 here is CASSLTGPGELFF. CDR3 DNA sequence: TGTGCCAGCAGTTTAACAGGGCCCGGGGAGCTGTTTTTT.